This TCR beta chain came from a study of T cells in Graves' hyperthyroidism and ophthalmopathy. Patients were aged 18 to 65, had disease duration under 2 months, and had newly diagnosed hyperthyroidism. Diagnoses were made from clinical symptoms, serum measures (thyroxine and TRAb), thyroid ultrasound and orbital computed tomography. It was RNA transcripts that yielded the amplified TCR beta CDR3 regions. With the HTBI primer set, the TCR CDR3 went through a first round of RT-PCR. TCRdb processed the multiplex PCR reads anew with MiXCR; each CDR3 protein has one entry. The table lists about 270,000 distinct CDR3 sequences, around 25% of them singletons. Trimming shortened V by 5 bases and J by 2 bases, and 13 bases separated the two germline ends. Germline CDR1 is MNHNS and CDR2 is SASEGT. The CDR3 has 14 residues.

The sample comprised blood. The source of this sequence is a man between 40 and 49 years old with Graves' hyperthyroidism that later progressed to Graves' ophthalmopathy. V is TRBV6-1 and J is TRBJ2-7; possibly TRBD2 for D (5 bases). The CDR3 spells CASSRPGSPYEQYF. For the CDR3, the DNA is TGTGCCAGCAGTCGACCGGGGAGCCCCTACGAGCAGTACTTC.